This T cell receptor (beta chain) was identified during a study of beta chain features in type 1 diabetes. Study-level results: In every one of the four CD4+ subsets, TCRB CDR3s were moderately but significantly shorter in Type 1 diabetes patients.

A CD45RO/CCR7/CD25/CD127/CD95/CD27 panel sorted naive, central memory, regulatory and stem cell-like memory CD4+ cells. V was cut by 2 bases and J by 3 bases, with 17 bases left in between. The germline CDR1 and CDR2 sequences are SGDLS and YYNGEE. The CDR3 spans 16 residues. Remarks on this clone: What it binds is not known.

The whole isolated RNA underwent reverse transcription, so sequencing captured expressed TCRB transcripts. The study sequenced naive, central memory and regulatory T cell samples to an average of about 3.9 million reads. This table comes from immunoSEQ multiplex PCR, and its TCRdb copy is limited to in-frame clones, with some not included. The repertoire has 350,000 to 450,000 clones, approximately 15% of them found once; the top ten carry about 0.034%. The rearrangement joins TRBV9 to TRBJ2-5, with D maybe TRBD2 (6 bases). Material: naive CD4+ T cells from blood. The source is a man aged 25-40 years in good health. The CDR3: CASSVSLAKIEETQYF. CDR3 nucleotide sequence: TGTGCCAGCAGCGTTTCGCTAGCGAAAATCGAAGAGACCCAGTACTTC.